This T cell receptor (beta chain) was sequenced in a study of blood T cell repertoires in COVID-19 (dated by TCRdb to the early 2020s). Context from the whole study: Samples from collaborators originated in the United States, Italy and Spain and spanned both the acute and convalescent phases of COVID-19. The prospective study material was composed of cDNA or gDNA derived from T cells, B-cell-depleted T cells, or PBMCs. The dataset comprised deeply sampled blood TCRbeta repertoires from subjects exposed to, actively infected with, or recovered from COVID-19. The repertoires were released in a freely available public database meant as a resource for research on the immune response to SARS-CoV-2. The samples were drawn from two sources: the first 160 participants of the ongoing ImmuneRACE study, and approximately 1,300 subjects contributed by 6 global collaborators. The sample metadata nearly always contained a de-identified subject ID, COVID-19 status, age in years and sex. Where available, HLA class I and class II types were taken from metadata supplied by the sample provider and were not determined by assay-based typing. What the work shows at the level of the full study, not this receptor alone: Clinical and demographic metadata were provided uncurated, with the amount varying by source and participant.

Concerning this clone itself: Its cognate antigen has yet to be identified. No base quality information exists; no much larger clone differs at one position.

Relative to germline, V is 7 bases shorter and J is 2 bases shorter, with 9 bases between their ends. Inclusive of the bounding cysteine and phenylalanine, the CDR3 is 13 residues long. The retained sequence is limited to the CDR3, 39 bases, with the frame set at the first base. The germline V gene (reference sequence) gives CDR1 as LNHDA and CDR2 as SQIVND. Each collaborating institution followed its own protocols to collect whole blood in K2EDTA tubes. For TCRbeta analysis, collaborators shipped samples as frozen whole blood, isolated PBMCs, or DNA extracted from either of those sample types. The immunoSEQ Assay, a bias-controlled multiplex PCR, was used to amplify TCRbeta CDR3 regions from genomic DNA. The published analysis was carried out like this. Nucleated cell counts per sample were estimated from amplification of reference gene primers within the assay. To quantify the absolute abundance of each unique TCRbeta CDR3 rearrangement, sequence reads were collapsed and filtered. For each sample, productive Simpson clonality was calculated by taking the square root of Simpson's diversity index across productive rearrangements. TCRdb took this table from immuneACCESS and kept in-frame rearrangements with V and J called. Such tables lack part of the clones; where checked against another copy, unresolved V genes explain under half of the gap, and the rest is unexplained. The V and J calls and clone size come from that table; D and trimming were worked out from the DNA. This sample has around 200,000 clones in its table, and roughly 90% of those were observed once. Jointly, the top ten make up around 1.6% of the sample.

The sequence came from a man aged 18 to 29 with active or convalescent COVID-19. Sequenced: peripheral blood. Rearrangement joined TRBV19 to TRBJ1-5, with the D segment identity uncertain. Here the CDR3 is given as CASNQIGNQPQHF. The nucleotides read TGTGCCAGTAACCAGATTGGCAATCAGCCCCAGCATTTT.